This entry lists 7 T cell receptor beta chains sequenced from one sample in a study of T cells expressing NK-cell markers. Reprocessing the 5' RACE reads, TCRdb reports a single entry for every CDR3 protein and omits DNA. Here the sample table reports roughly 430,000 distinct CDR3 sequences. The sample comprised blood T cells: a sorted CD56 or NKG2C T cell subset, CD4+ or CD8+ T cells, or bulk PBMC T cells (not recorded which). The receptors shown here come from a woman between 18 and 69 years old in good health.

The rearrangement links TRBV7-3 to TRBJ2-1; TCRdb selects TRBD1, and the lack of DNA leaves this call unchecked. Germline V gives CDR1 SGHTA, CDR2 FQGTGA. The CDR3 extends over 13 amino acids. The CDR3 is CASSAIAGNEQFF.

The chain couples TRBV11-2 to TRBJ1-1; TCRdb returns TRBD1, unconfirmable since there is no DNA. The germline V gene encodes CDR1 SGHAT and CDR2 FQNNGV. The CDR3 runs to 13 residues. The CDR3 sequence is CASSFVGGTEAFF. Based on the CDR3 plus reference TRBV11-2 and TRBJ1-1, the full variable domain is EAGVAQSPRYKIIEKRQSVAFWCNPISGHATLYWYQQILGQGPKLLIQFQNNGVVDDSQLPKDRFSAERLKGVDSTLKIQPAKLEDSAVYLCASSFVGGTEAFFGQGTRLTVV.

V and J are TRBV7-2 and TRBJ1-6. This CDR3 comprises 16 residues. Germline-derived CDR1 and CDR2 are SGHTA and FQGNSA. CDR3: CASSVRRSSYNSPLHF.

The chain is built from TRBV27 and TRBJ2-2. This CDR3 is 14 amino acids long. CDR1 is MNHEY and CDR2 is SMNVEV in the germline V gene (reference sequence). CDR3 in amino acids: CASRTFGNTGELFF.

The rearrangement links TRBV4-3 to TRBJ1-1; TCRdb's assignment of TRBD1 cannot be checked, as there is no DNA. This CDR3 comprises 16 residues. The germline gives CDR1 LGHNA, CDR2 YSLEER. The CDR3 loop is CASSQDRTGGNTEAFF.

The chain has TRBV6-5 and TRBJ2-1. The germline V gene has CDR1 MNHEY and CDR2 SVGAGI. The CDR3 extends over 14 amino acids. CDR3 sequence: CASVSGSGVGEQFF.

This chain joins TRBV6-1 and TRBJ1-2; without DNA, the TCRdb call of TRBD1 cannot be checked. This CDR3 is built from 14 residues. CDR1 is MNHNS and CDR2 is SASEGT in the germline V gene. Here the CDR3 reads CASRRDRILAGYTF.